Listed below are T cell receptor beta chains from one sample, sequenced in a study of Ad26.COV2.S vaccination and SARS-CoV-2 variants. The repertoire was sequenced with immunoSEQ multiplex PCR; TCRdb's copy has only in-frame clones and lacks some. The repertoire holds 350,000 to 500,000 clones, 75% to 95% seen once, with 9% to 15% in the top ten. The sequencing here drew on peripheral blood, taken in a trial of Ad26.COV2.S vaccine versus placebo. These receptors were collected from a person between 18 and 60 years old who received the Ad26.COV2.S COVID-19 vaccine or a placebo. CDR3s include the opening cysteine and the closing phenylalanine or tryptophan. Fields, in order: J gene, V gene, CDR3 protein.

J: TRBJ1-2; V: TRBV18; CDR3: CASSPDINYGYTF
J: TRBJ2-3; V: TRBV20-1; CDR3: CSAQLGDTQYF
J: TRBJ2-4; V: TRBV6-4; CDR3: CASSDSVGDWGIQYF
J: TRBJ2-7; V: TRBV30; CDR3: CAWSGGSSYEQYF
J: TRBJ1-1; V: TRBV4-1; CDR3: CASSLRQGAPEAFF
J: TRBJ2-3; V: TRBV6-1; CDR3: CASSERASGESTDTQYF
J: TRBJ2-7; V: TRBV2; CDR3: CASSTGQTAYEQYF
J: TRBJ2-5; V: TRBV2; CDR3: CASSLAAGGAETQYF
J: TRBJ2-3; V: TRBV7-8; CDR3: CASRSLPDTDTQYF
J: TRBJ2-3; V: TRBV7-3; CDR3: CASSAQGGGDTQYF
J: TRBJ2-1; V: TRBV4-1; CDR3: CASSHQQAPSYNEQFF
J: TRBJ2-2; V: TRBV5-4; CDR3: CASSLALGGQKGELFF
J: TRBJ1-4; V: TRBV7-2; CDR3: CAWGVRQRRNEKLFF
J: TRBJ2-5; V: TRBV10-1; CDR3: CASSESIGPPQETQYF
J: TRBJ1-1; V: TRBV4-1; CDR3: CASSHLLQGSASGTEAFF
J: TRBJ2-1; V: TRBV18; CDR3: CASSPPKTVSYNEQFF
J: TRBJ2-5; V: TRBV12-3/TRBV12-4; CDR3: CASSFASETQYF
J: TRBJ1-1; V: TRBV5-1; CDR3: CASSLDSANTEAFF
J: TRBJ2-2; V: TRBV6-2/TRBV6-3; CDR3: CASSSKRTLTNLTGELFF
J: TRBJ1-2; V: TRBV10-3; CDR3: CAISGNRVEYGYTF
J: TRBJ2-7; V: TRBV24-1; CDR3: CATSESSGTGRGEQYF
J: TRBJ2-7; V: TRBV6-2/TRBV6-3; CDR3: CASSPNIGAGDRAYEQYF
J: TRBJ2-1; V: TRBV5-1; CDR3: CASTPTSGRHNEQFF
J: TRBJ1-2; V: TRBV4-3; CDR3: CASSQRTGTGNYGYTF
J: TRBJ1-6; V: TRBV6-6; CDR3: CASSYSWDSPLHF
J: TRBJ2-3; V: TRBV7-9; CDR3: CASSKDRTSGATDTQYF
J: TRBJ1-3; V: TRBV5-1; CDR3: CASSLVPTRLSGNTIYF
J: TRBJ1-6; V: TRBV19; CDR3: CASRGPTAHF
J: TRBJ2-1; V: TRBV4-2; CDR3: CASSQDLGLAGGLISYNEQFF
J: TRBJ2-1; V: TRBV7-8; CDR3: CASSQNNEQFF
J: TRBJ1-2; V: TRBV18; CDR3: CASSTRQGADHNYGYTF
J: TRBJ1-3; V: TRBV30; CDR3: CAWSPLEWRGGNTIYF
J: TRBJ1-1; V: TRBV9; CDR3: CASSVAAHSNTEAFF
J: TRBJ2-7; V: TRBV7-6; CDR3: CASSSHSINEQYF
J: TRBJ1-1; V: TRBV4-1; CDR3: CASSYVTGENTEAFF
J: TRBJ1-4; V: TRBV19; CDR3: CASSIDEGNNEKLFF
J: TRBJ2-5; V: TRBV18; CDR3: CASSRPEETQYF
J: TRBJ1-2; V: TRBV7-2; CDR3: CASSFTGGNYGYTF
J: TRBJ1-1; V: TRBV7-2; CDR3: CASSLASGRYSTEAFF
J: TRBJ2-1; V: TRBV5-5; CDR3: CASSFRREGEQFF
J: TRBJ1-3; V: TRBV19; CDR3: CASSIPGVSWSGNTIYF
J: TRBJ1-3; V: TRBV5-8; CDR3: CASSATVSGNTIYF
J: TRBJ1-1; V: TRBV27; CDR3: CASSSDTALANTEAFF
J: TRBJ2-5; V: TRBV12-5; CDR3: CASGFGPGGKGETQYF
J: TRBJ1-2; V: TRBV10-3; CDR3: CAISERQKGYESYTF
J: TRBJ2-5; V: TRBV18; CDR3: CASSPEGLAEETQYF
J: TRBJ2-7; V: TRBV6-5; CDR3: CASRGGQGASYEQYF
J: TRBJ2-7; V: TRBV6-5; CDR3: CASSYGNRGEQYF
J: TRBJ2-1; V: TRBV27; CDR3: CASSTSPTGGIYNEQFF
J: TRBJ2-3; V: TRBV2; CDR3: CASRERRAGGATQYF
J: TRBJ1-6; V: TRBV30; CDR3: CAWSLGRSRSPLHF
J: TRBJ1-2; V: TRBV6-4; CDR3: CASSDSTLEAGGYTF
J: TRBJ2-1; V: TRBV27; CDR3: CASSPSPGEFF